Listed below are T cell receptor beta chains from one sample, sequenced in a study of blood T cell repertoires in COVID-19. Generated by immunoSEQ multiplex PCR, the TCRdb table keeps only in-frame clones and is missing some. The sample lists about 51,000 clones; more than 70% were seen once. Sequencing used peripheral blood. The receptors here all came from a man older than 75 with active COVID-19. Each CDR3 is given with its conserved first and last residue. Each record gives: CDR3 protein, CDR3 DNA, D gene, J gene, clone size, V gene. D genes are given only for firm matches. Clone size is shown for a subset of rows, as once, few, many or a class of expanded clone.

CASGSGDRGTQYF | TGTGCCAGCGGGTCAGGGGACCGGGGGACCCAGTACTTC | NA | TRBJ2-5 | few | TRBV2
CASRGTSSYNEQFF | TGTGCCAGCAGGGGGACTAGCTCCTACAATGAGCAGTTCTTC | TRBD2 | TRBJ2-1 | NA | TRBV6-5
CASSFSIGYEQYF | TGTGCCAGCAGCTTCTCGATCGGGTACGAGCAGTACTTC | NA | TRBJ2-7 | few | TRBV7-2
CASNSGFYTIYF | TGTGCCAGCAATTCGGGGTTCTACACCATATATTTT | NA | TRBJ1-3 | few | TRBV28
CATSNDRASNQPQHF | TGTGCCACCAGCAACGACAGGGCTAGCAATCAGCCCCAGCATTTT | TRBD1 | TRBJ1-5 | NA | TRBV15
CASSTATGMSSYEQYF | TGTGCCAGCAGCACAGCGACAGGGATGAGCTCCTACGAGCAGTACTTC | TRBD1 | TRBJ2-7 | NA | TRBV7-9
CASMGGTEAFF | TGTGCCAGTATGGGGGGGACTGAAGCTTTCTTT | NA | TRBJ1-1 | NA | TRBV19
CASSDRGVGGNNEKLFF | TGTGCCAGCAGCGACAGGGGCGTCGGGGGAAATAATGAAAAACTGTTTTTT | TRBD1 | TRBJ1-4 | NA | TRBV5-6
CASSFGGQETQYF | TGTGCCAGCAGTTTCGGGGGTCAAGAGACCCAGTACTTC | NA | TRBJ2-5 | NA | TRBV12-3/TRBV12-4
CASSVATTVETQYF | TGTGCCAGCAGCGTAGCTACGACTGTAGAGACCCAGTACTTC | NA | TRBJ2-5 | NA | TRBV9
CAWSVGLADNTGELFF | TGTGCCTGGAGTGTAGGCCTAGCGGATAACACCGGGGAGCTGTTTTTT | TRBD2 | TRBJ2-2 | NA | TRBV30
CASSRTRQGNGYTF | TGTGCCAGCAGCCGCACGAGACAGGGTAATGGCTACACCTTC | TRBD1 | TRBJ1-2 | NA | TRBV6-5
CASSDGGSSYNEQFF | TGTGCCAGCAGTGACGGCGGGAGCTCCTACAATGAGCAGTTCTTC | TRBD2 | TRBJ2-1 | NA | TRBV6-4
CASGSWREGGEQFF | TGTGCCAGCGGATCCTGGCGGGAGGGTGGAGAGCAGTTCTTC | TRBD2 | TRBJ2-1 | few | TRBV7-9
CASSFRQQETQYF | TGTGCCAGCAGCTTCCGTCAGCAAGAGACCCAGTACTTC | NA | TRBJ2-5 | NA | TRBV7-2
CASSPEQGLANTEAFF | TGCGCCAGCAGCCCAGAACAGGGTTTAGCGAACACTGAAGCTTTCTTT | NA | TRBJ1-1 | NA | TRBV5-1
CASSSYLAGGAGGEQFF | TGTGCCAGCAGTAGCTACCTAGCGGGAGGTGCCGGCGGTGAGCAGTTCTTC | TRBD2 | TRBJ2-1 | NA | TRBV6-2/TRBV6-3
CASSQSRGGEQYF | TGTGCCAGCAGCCAATCCAGGGGCGGCGAGCAGTACTTC | NA | TRBJ2-7 | NA | TRBV3-1/TRBV3-2
CASSPSLAGREQYF | TGTGCCAGCAGTCCCTCATTAGCGGGACGAGAGCAGTACTTC | TRBD2 | TRBJ2-7 | NA | TRBV28
CASSPNGVSGELFF | TGTGCCAGCAGCCCAAACGGAGTTAGCGGGGAGCTGTTTTTT | NA | TRBJ2-2 | NA | TRBV7-3
CASSPNAGTGNLAKNIQYF | TGTGCCAGCAGCCCTAACGCTGGGACAGGCAATCTAGCCAAAAACATTCAGTACTTC | TRBD1 | TRBJ2-4 | once | TRBV7-8
CASSQDGTSGSTDTQYF | TGTGCCAGCAGCCAAGACGGGACTAGCGGTTCCACAGATACGCAGTATTTT | TRBD2 | TRBJ2-3 | few | TRBV3-1/TRBV3-2
CASSLGQGFYEQYF | TGTGCCAGCAGCTTAGGACAGGGATTCTACGAGCAGTACTTC | TRBD1 | TRBJ2-7 | NA | TRBV7-2
CASSLRRNSPLHF | TGTGCCAGCAGTTTAAGGAGGAATTCACCCCTCCACTTT | NA | TRBJ1-6 | NA | TRBV28
CASNLRSGGNQPQHF | TGTGCCAGCAACCTTCGTTCAGGGGGCAATCAGCCCCAGCATTTT | NA | TRBJ1-5 | NA | TRBV28
CASSGGQGAQGYTF | TGTGCCAGTAGTGGGGGACAGGGGGCGCAGGGCTACACCTTC | TRBD1 | TRBJ1-2 | NA | TRBV19
CASTSRGRVTEAFF | TGTGCCAGCACCTCGAGGGGGCGGGTCACTGAAGCTTTCTTT | TRBD1 | TRBJ1-1 | NA | TRBV28
CASSLEQGYSPLHF | TGTGCCAGCAGCTTGGAACAGGGATATTCACCCCTCCACTTT | NA | TRBJ1-6 | few | TRBV5-4
CASSLGGRATDTQYF | TGTGCCAGCAGTTTGGGTGGGAGGGCCACAGATACGCAGTATTTT | TRBD2 | TRBJ2-3 | NA | TRBV28
CASSATGNYGYTF | TGTGCCAGCAGCGCGACAGGGAACTATGGCTACACCTTC | TRBD1 | TRBJ1-2 | NA | TRBV3-1/TRBV3-2
CASSYEPGQGYNEQFF | TGTGCCAGCAGTTACGAACCGGGACAGGGATACAATGAGCAGTTCTTC | TRBD1 | TRBJ2-1 | NA | TRBV6-5
CASSVGTVNEGQFF | TGTGCCAGCAGCGTAGGGACAGTGAATGAGGGGCAGTTCTTC | NA | TRBJ2-1 | NA | TRBV9
CASSPHRDRGPGELFF | TGTGCCAGCAGTCCACACCGGGACAGGGGTCCCGGGGAGCTGTTTTTT | TRBD1 | TRBJ2-2 | NA | TRBV6-2/TRBV6-3
CASSLLGQGIHEQYF | TGTGCCAGCAGCCTCTTAGGACAGGGGATCCACGAGCAGTACTTC | TRBD1 | TRBJ2-7 | NA | TRBV3-1/TRBV3-2
CASTIYQQGQPQHF | TGTGCCAGCACCATATATCAACAGGGTCAGCCCCAGCATTTT | NA | TRBJ1-5 | NA | TRBV6-5